This T cell receptor beta chain stems from a study of human T cells and chemical hapten exposure. Across the study: Upper back patch tests used 0.01% DPC, scored after 6 days. Study-level points and caveats: Sensitizing to DPC left TCRs with a frequency above 1 in 1000 unaltered.

Time point defined: patch test 2, 6 weeks after DPC sensitization. Sample treatment: therapeutic diphenylcyclopropenone sensitization with weekly scalp DPC. There are many counts of this clonotype. Its antigen is still unknown. Germline CDR1 and CDR2: MNHEY and SVGAGI. Trimming stripped 7 bases from V and 4 bases from J, with 13 bases between. The CDR3 consists of 13 residues. MiXCR was run by TCRdb on the RACE reads, yielding one entry per CDR3 protein. The sample shows roughly 380,000 distinct CDR3 sequences, about 6% of them seen only once. This chain links TRBV6-5 with TRBJ1-1, with D hard to call. The sample consisted of whole blood, taken in connection with sensitization to the hapten diphenylcyclopropenone (DPC). The clonotype originates from a woman aged 18-29 years with alopecia areata. Some clones in this sample may be carry-over from other donors' samples. The CDR3 nucleotides are TGTGCCAGCAAAGGTGGCTCGAGCACTGAAGCTTTCTTT. Encoded protein: CASKGGSSTEAFF.